This T cell receptor beta chain came from a study of cytomegalovirus exposure and HLA in healthy donors. Study-level points and caveats: Using the classifier, cytomegalovirus status was reportedly diagnosed with high specificity and sensitivity. Some TCR beta chains (over 150 of them) were listed as cytomegalovirus-associated.

Germline V gives CDR1 LGHNA, CDR2 YSLEER. Trimming pared 0 bases from V and 1 base from J, leaving 11 bases between. The CDR3 runs 16 residues. This clone was picked up one time. Its cognate antigen is unknown. Clones were sequenced by immunoSEQ multiplex PCR, and TCRdb holds only the in-frame ones, with some missing. There are under 140,000 clones in the sample; roughly 90% occur only once, and almost 1.5% lies in the top ten. The chain couples TRBV4-3 to TRBJ2-3; D is perhaps TRBD1 (5 bases). Source material: PBMCs. This clonotype was sampled from a woman younger than 45 in good health and CMV-seropositive. The CDR3 is CASSQEVQGRTDTQYF. CDR3 DNA sequence: TGCGCCAGCAGCCAAGAGGTCCAGGGCCGCACAGATACGCAGTATTTT.